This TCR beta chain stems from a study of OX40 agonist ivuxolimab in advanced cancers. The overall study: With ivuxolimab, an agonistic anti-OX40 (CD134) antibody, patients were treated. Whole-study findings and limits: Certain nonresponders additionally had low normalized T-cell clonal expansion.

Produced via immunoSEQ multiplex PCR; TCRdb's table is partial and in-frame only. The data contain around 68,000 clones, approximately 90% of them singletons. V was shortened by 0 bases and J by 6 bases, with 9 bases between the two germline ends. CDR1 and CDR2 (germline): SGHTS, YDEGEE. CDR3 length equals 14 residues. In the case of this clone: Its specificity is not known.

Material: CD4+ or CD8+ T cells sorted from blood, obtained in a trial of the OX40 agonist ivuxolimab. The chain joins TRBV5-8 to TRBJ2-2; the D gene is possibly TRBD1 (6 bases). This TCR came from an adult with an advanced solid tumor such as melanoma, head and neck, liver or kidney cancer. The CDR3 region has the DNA TGTGCCAGCAGCTTGGGACAGGTCCCCGGGGAGCTGTTTTTT. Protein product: CASSLGQVPGELFF.